This is a list of T cell receptor beta chains from one sample in a study of cytomegalovirus exposure and HLA in healthy donors. Data came from immunoSEQ multiplex PCR; TCRdb stores just in-frame clones and leaves some out. This repertoire shows 150,000 to 200,000 clones, roughly three quarters found once; its top ten account for 9.7%. The sequenced material came from PBMCs. The receptors come from a man younger than 30 in good health and CMV-seropositive. Each CDR3 is given with its conserved first and last residue.

V gene: TRBV29-1
J gene: TRBJ2-1
CDR3 length: 12
CDR3 protein: CSVDEARKRQFF

V gene: TRBV6-5
J gene: TRBJ1-2
CDR3 length: 15
CDR3 protein: CASSYSLTGERGYTF

V gene: TRBV6-5
J gene: TRBJ2-7
CDR3 length: 14
CDR3 protein: CASTSGGLPYEQYF

V gene: TRBV27
J gene: TRBJ1-2
CDR3 length: 14
CDR3 protein: CASRIGGRNYGYTF

V gene: TRBV19
J gene: TRBJ1-1
CDR3 length: 13
CDR3 protein: CASSDSRWTEAFF

V gene: TRBV19
J gene: TRBJ2-7
CDR3 length: 15
CDR3 protein: CASRVSGTGSYEQYF

V gene: TRBV30
J gene: TRBJ1-1
CDR3 length: 14
CDR3 protein: CAWSTGLPGTEAFF

V gene: TRBV2
J gene: TRBJ1-6
CDR3 length: 18
CDR3 protein: CASSESRDRGPDNSPLHF

V gene: TRBV12-5
J gene: TRBJ2-1
CDR3 length: 17
CDR3 protein: CASGFDSSQGGYNEQFF

V gene: TRBV7-9
J gene: TRBJ2-2
CDR3 length: 16
CDR3 protein: CASSLGLAGEAGELFF

V gene: TRBV11-3
J gene: TRBJ1-3
CDR3 length: 13
CDR3 protein: CASSTNSGNTIYF

V gene: TRBV18
J gene: TRBJ2-1
CDR3 length: 17
CDR3 protein: CASSPPRGLAGNNEQFF

V gene: TRBV18
J gene: TRBJ1-4
CDR3 length: 14
CDR3 protein: CASSPQRDNEKLFF

V gene: TRBV9
J gene: TRBJ2-1
CDR3 length: 16
CDR3 protein: CASSVPLSGVYNEQFF

V gene: TRBV5-4
J gene: TRBJ2-7
CDR3 length: 14
CDR3 protein: CASSLPGGRNEQYF

V gene: TRBV9
J gene: TRBJ1-1
CDR3 length: 15
CDR3 protein: CASSAPTGGNTEAFF